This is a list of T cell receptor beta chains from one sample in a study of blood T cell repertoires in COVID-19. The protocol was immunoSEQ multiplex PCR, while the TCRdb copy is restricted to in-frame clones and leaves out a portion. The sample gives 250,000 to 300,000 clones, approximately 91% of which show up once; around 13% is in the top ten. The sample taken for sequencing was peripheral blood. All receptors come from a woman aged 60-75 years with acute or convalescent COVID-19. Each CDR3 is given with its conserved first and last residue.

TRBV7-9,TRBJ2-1,CASSLHRGKQFF
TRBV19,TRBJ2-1,CASSIGRLALTYNEQFF
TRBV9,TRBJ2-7,CASSPSGEKSYEQYF
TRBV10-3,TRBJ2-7,CASLRGGGGTYEQYF
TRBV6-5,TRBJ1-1,CASSQANRVRGEAFF
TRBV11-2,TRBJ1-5,CASSSGEYSNQPQHF
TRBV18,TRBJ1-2,CASSPPGEAGYTF
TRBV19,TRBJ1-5,CASMQGFQPQHF
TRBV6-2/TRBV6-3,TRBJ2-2,CASSYSMGTFTGELFF
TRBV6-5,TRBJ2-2,CASTPGDRNTGELFF
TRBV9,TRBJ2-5,CASSVEGGREAQYF
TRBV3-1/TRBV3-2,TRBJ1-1,CASSQEGQGNTEAFF
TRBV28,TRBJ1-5,CASTPLLALETGGWSNQPQHF
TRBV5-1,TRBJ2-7,CASSSSGTGDEQYF
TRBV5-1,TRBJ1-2,CASEEGGRYGYTF